The clone carrying this T cell receptor beta chain was detected a few times. Original data processing: The assay estimated nucleated cells by amplifying reference gene primers. Measured with immunoSEQ multiplex PCR; TCRdb has only the in-frame clones, and not every one. V, J and clone size are taken as reported in that table, and D and trimming were inferred from the DNA itself. This table holds over 35,000 clones, around 81% found once. This sample was included in a study of blood T cell repertoires in COVID-19. Across the study: Specimens from acute and convalescent COVID-19 originated in the United States, Italy and Spain.

Trimming stripped 0 bases from V and 12 bases from J, with 12 bases between. Germline CDR1 reads LGHNA; CDR2 reads YNFKEQ. The CDR3 covers 12 residues. V is TRBV4-2 and J is TRBJ2-7, with D maybe TRBD2 (5 bases). Specimen: peripheral blood. The clonotype originates from a man aged 40-49 years with active or convalescent COVID-19. The CDR3 loop is CASSQDRDAPYF. The CDR3 DNA is TGTGCCAGCAGCCAAGATCGGGATGCGCCGTACTTC.